Given below is one T cell receptor (beta chain) in context. What antigen it recognizes has not been identified. There are no base qualities to consult, and no much larger clone falls within one base. Library method: RACE. TCRdb names NextSeq 500 as the instrument used. Library preparation attached unique molecular identifiers to individual cDNA molecules for quantitative, reproducible TCR counting. From each blood RNA sample, both TCR alpha and TCR beta chains were sequenced. Turning to the authors' computational methods: A median of about 100,000 TCRs per sample was observed, with a range of about 23,224 to 690,600. The Decombinator software suite was used to annotate the V, J and CDR3 of the TCR reads. Every sample was subsampled to the same number of TCRs (28,000) for the PS versus PT1 abundance plots. TCRs were defined as expanded if absent before sensitization and observed at least eight times at the 2-week time point. TCRdb applied fastp at Q25 and MiXCR to the public reads, then kept only in-frame beta chains. Entries are consolidated by CDR3 protein sequence, retaining the most common genes and DNA. These V and J calls derive from TCRdb rather than the authors' analysis. The sample yields 120,000 or so distinct CDR3 sequences; around an eighth were counted once. Around 3% of the sample lies in the top ten.

The sample comes from a study of human T cells and chemical hapten exposure (dated by TCRdb to about 2021). The study in broad terms: For sensitization, 2% DPC in acetone was applied to a 2 cm by 2 cm area of upper inner arm skin. Patients additionally received weekly therapeutic DPC doses to the scalp throughout the approximately 24-week study period. Patch testing was performed on the upper back with Finn chambers containing 0.01% DPC, and the patch tests were scored after 6 days according to International Contact Dermatitis Research Group standards. Alopecia areata with under or over 50% scalp involvement, alopecia totalis and alopecia universalis were represented in the patient cohort, which was mostly female. The libraries were sequenced as a pool, and the TCR yield per sample differed mostly because of small variations in library volumes within the pool. This study followed changes in the peripheral blood TCR repertoire in vivo during primary and secondary sensitization of alopecia patients to the hapten diphenylcyclopropenone (DPC). Blood samples were taken from patients before sensitization (week 0) and at 2, 6 and about 24 weeks after DPC sensitization. Under 30 alopecia patients gave blood for TCR sequencing at one to four time points (pre-sensitization, 2, 6 and 24 weeks).

From V the trimming removes 6 bases and from J it removes 8 bases, while the gene matches leave 8 bases of the junction unaccounted for. Spanning cysteine to phenylalanine, the CDR3 consists of 13 amino acids. The read is trimmed to its CDR3 DNA, 39 bases read in frame from base 1. The research as a whole found: After repeated subsampling, changes were observed in the strength of the expansion versus patch-test correlation and in the threshold at which the correlation became significant. Significantly more large CDR3 similarity clusters were formed by expanded TCRs than by pre-sensitization or healthy control sets, consistent with antigen-driven responses. The number of TCRs above 1 in 1000 frequency did not change with DPC sensitization; there was no evidence of global repertoire structure alterations. Because all patients had alopecia, a presumed autoimmune disease, the immune response of the patients might differ from that of healthy individuals. The number of PT1 expanded TCRs positively correlated with patch test score, significant at thresholds 8, 16 and 32 but not 4.

This sample's time point label indicates: pre-sensitization, week 0. According to the study, the label for this sample's treatment or condition signals: therapeutic diphenylcyclopropenone sensitization with weekly scalp DPC. At each patch-test visit, blood was drawn before the patch test was applied. Patients were eligible if aged 18 to 70, diagnosed with alopecia and judged suitable for DPC therapy, and pregnant patients were excluded. Total RNA was extracted from unfractionated whole blood that had been collected in Tempus Blood RNA tubes. This clonotype was obtained from a woman between 18 and 29 years old with alopecia areata. Some clones in this sample may be carry-over from other donors' samples. The chain employs TRBV12-3 or TRBV12-4 and TRBJ1-2, with 8 middle bases fitting TRBD1. Sequencing used whole blood, obtained in connection with sensitization to the hapten diphenylcyclopropenone (DPC). At the DNA level, the sequence is TGTGCCAGCAGGATTCTATGGACAGGGGGCTACACCTTC. Its translation is CASRILWTGGYTF.